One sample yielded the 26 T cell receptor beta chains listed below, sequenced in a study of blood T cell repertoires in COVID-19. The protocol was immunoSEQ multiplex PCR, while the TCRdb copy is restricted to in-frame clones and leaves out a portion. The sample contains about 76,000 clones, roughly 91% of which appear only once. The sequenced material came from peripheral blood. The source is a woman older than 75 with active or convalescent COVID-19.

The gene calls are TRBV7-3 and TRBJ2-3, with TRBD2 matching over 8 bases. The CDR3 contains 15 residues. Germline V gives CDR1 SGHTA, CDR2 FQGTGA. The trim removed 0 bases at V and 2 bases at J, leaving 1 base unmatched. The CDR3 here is CASSLTRGDTDTQYF. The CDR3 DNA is TGTGCCAGCAGCTTAACGCGGGGGGACACAGATACGCAGTATTTT.

This chain's CDR3 is CASSTREGNQPQHF. In nucleotides, the CDR3 is TGTGCCAGCAGTACTAGGGAAGGCAATCAGCCCCAGCATTTT. The chain joins TRBV6-2 or TRBV6-3 to TRBJ1-5; no firm D call. V lost 5 bases and J lost 2, with 10 bases in between. The CDR3 is made up of 14 amino acids. Germline V CDR1 and CDR2: MNHEY, SVGEGT.

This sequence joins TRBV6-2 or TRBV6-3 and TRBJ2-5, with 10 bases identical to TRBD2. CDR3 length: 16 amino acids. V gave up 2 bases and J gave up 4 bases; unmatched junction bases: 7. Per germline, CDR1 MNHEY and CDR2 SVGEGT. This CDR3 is CASSYGRLAGAETQYF. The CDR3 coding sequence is TGTGCCAGCAGTTACGGCAGGCTAGCGGGGGCAGAGACCCAGTACTTC.

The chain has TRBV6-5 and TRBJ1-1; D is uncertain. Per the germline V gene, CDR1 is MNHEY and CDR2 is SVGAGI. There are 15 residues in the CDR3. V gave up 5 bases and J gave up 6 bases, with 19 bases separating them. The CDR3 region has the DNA TGTGCCAGCAGTCCTATCGGGGAGGGCGGATCTGAAGCTTTCTTT. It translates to CASSPIGEGGSEAFF.

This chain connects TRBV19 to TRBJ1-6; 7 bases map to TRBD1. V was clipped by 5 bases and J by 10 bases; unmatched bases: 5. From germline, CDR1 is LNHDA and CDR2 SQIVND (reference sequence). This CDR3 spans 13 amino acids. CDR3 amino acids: CASSRQGESPLHF. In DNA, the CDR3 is TGTGCCAGTAGTCGACAGGGCGAGTCACCCCTCCACTTT.

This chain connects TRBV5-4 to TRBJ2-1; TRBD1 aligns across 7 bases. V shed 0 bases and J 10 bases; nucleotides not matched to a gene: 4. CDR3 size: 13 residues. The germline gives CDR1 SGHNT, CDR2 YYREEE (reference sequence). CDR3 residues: CASSLDRGGEQFF. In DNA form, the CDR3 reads TGTGCCAGCAGCTTGGACAGGGGCGGGGAGCAGTTCTTC.

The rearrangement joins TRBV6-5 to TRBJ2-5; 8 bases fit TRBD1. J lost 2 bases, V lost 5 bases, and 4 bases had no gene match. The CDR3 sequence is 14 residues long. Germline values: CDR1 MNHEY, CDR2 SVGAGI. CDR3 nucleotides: TGTGCCAGCAGTCCCGGGACAGGACAAGAGACCCAGTACTTC. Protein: CASSPGTGQETQYF.

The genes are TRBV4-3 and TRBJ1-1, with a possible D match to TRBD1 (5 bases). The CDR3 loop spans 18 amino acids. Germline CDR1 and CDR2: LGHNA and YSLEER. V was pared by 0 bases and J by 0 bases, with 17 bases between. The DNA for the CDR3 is TGCGCCAGCAGCCAAGACCCGCCTTGGGCGGGGGTGAACACTGAAGCTTTCTTT. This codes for CASSQDPPWAGVNTEAFF.

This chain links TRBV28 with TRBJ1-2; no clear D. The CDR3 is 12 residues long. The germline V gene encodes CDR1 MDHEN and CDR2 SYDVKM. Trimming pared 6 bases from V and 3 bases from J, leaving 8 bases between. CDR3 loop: CASSDGDYGYTF. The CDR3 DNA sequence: TGTGCCAGCAGCGACGGAGACTATGGCTACACCTTC.

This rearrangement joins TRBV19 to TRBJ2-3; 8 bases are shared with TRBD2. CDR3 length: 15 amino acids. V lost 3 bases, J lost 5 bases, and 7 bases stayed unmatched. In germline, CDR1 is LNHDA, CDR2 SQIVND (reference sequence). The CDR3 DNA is TGTGCCAGTAGTATCGGGTCGGGGGGGCAAGATACGCAGTATTTT. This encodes CASSIGSGGQDTQYF.

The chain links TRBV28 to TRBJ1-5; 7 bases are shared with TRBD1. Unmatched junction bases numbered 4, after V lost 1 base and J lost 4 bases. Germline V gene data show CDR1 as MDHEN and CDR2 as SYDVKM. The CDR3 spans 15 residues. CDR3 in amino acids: CASSLLRTGNQPQHF. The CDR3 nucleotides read TGTGCCAGCAGTTTATTAAGGACAGGTAATCAGCCCCAGCATTTT.

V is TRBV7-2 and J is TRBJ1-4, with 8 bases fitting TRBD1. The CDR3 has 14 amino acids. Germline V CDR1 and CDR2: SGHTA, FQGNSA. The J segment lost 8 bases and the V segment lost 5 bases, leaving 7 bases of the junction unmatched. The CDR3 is CASSPPGGGEKLFF. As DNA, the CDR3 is TGTGCCAGCAGCCCACCAGGGGGCGGGGAAAAACTGTTTTTT.

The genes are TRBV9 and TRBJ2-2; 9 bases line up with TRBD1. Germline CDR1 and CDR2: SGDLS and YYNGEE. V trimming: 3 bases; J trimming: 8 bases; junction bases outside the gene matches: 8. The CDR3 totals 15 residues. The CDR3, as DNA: TGTGCCAGCAGCGATCCGGGACAGGGTTCGGGGGAGCTGTTTTTT. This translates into CASSDPGQGSGELFF.

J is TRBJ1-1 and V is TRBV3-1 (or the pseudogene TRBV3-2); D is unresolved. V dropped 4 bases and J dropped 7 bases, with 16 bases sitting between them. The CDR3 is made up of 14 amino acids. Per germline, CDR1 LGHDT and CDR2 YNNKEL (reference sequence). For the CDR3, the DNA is TGTGCCAGCAGCCTCCGCAGAGGATCCCTTGAAGCTTTCTTT. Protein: CASSLRRGSLEAFF.

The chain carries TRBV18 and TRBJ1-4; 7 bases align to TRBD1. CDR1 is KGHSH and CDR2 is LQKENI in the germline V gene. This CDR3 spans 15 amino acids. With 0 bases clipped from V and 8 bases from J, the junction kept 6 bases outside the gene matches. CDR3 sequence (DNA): TGTGCCAGCTCACCACCGACGGTCAGGGGGGAAAAACTGTTTTTT. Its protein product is CASSPPTVRGEKLFF.

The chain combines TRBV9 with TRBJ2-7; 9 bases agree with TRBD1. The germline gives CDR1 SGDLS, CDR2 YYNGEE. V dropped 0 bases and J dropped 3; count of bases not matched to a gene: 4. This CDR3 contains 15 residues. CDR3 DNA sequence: TGTGCCAGCAGCGTAGCGGGGGACAGGGACTACGAGCAGTACTTC. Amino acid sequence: CASSVAGDRDYEQYF.

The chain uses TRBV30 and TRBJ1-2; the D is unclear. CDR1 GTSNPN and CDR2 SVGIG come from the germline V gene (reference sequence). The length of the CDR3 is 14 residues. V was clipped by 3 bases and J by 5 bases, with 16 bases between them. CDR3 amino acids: CAWSQDRAGYGYTF. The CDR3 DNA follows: TGTGCCTGGAGCCAAGACCGGGCGGGGTATGGCTACACCTTC.

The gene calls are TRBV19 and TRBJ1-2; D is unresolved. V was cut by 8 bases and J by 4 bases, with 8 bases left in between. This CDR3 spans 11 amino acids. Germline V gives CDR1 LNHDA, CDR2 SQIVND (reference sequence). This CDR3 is CASAYGYGYTF. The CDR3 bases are TGTGCCAGTGCTTACGGCTATGGCTACACCTTC.

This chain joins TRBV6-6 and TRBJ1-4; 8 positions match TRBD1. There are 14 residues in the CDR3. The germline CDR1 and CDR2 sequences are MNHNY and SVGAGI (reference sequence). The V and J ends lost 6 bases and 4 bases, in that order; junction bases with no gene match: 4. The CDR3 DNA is TGTGCCAGCAGGCAGACAGGGGTTAATGAAAAACTGTTTTTT. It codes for CASRQTGVNEKLFF.

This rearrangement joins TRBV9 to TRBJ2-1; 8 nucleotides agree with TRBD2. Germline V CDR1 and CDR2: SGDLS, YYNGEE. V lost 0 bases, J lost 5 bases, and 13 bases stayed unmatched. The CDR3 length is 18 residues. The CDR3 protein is CASSVDPRGGLRNNEQFF. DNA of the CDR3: TGTGCCAGCAGCGTAGATCCCCGGGGGGGCCTCCGAAACAATGAGCAGTTCTTC.

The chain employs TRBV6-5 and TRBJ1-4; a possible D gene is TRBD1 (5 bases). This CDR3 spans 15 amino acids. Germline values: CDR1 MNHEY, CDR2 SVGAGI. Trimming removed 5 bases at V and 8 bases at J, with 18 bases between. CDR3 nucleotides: TGTGCCAGCAGTACCGCCGGAGGGGAGCACGAAAAACTGTTTTTT. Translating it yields CASSTAGGEHEKLFF.

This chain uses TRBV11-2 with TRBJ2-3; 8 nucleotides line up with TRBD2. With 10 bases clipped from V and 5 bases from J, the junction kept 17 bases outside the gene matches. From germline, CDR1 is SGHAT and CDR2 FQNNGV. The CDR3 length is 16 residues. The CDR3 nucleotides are TGTGCCAACTCTCGGGGGAGCGGGGGCGCCGGAGATACGCAGTATTTT. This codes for CANSRGSGGAGDTQYF.

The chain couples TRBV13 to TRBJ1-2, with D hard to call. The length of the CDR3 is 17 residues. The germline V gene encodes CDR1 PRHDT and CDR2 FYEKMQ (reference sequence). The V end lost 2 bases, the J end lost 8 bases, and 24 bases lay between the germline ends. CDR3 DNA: TGTGCCAGCAGCTTAACCCCGACCCAGGTTAAGTTCATGGGCTACACCTTC. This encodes CASSLTPTQVKFMGYTF.

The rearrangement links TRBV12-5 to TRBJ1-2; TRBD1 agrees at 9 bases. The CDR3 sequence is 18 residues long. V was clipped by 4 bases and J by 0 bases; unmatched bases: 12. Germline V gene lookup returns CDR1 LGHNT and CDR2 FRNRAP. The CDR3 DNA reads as TGTGCTAGTGGTTGGACCCAGGGGACAGGGACAACTAACTATGGCTACACCTTC. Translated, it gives CASGWTQGTGTTNYGYTF.

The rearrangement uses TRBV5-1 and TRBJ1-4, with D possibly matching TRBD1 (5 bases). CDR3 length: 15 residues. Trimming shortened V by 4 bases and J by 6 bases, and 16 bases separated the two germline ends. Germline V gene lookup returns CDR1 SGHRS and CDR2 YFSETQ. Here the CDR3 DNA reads TGCGCCAGCAGCCCTGAGGTGGGGGGTCATGAAAAACTGTTTTTT. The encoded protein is CASSPEVGGHEKLFF.

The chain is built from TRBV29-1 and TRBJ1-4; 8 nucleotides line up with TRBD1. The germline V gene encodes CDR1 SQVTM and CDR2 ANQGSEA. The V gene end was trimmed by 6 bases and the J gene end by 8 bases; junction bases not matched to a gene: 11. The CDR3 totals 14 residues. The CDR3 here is CSVAPTGAREKLFF. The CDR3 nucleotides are TGCAGCGTGGCTCCGACAGGGGCGAGAGAAAAACTGTTTTTT.